This T cell receptor beta chain was profiled in a study of identical twins. Germline loops: CDR1 SGDLS, CDR2 YYNGEE. V was clipped by 1 base and J by 4 bases, with 11 bases between them. The CDR3 sequence is 15 residues long. General observations from the study: In cord blood, abundant beta clonotypes had fewer insertions; memory showed no trend.

This clonotype was recorded a few times. Its antigen is as yet unknown. After template switching added a universal primer site, the resulting cDNA carried unique molecular identifiers. Via MiXCR, TCRdb re-called the 5' RACE reads, giving one row per CDR3 protein. The table has hundreds of thousands of distinct CDR3 sequences, 8% to 9% seen once. These data are also associated with another study on yellow fever vaccine responses in identical twins. According to that study: Vaccine-induced T cell responses in twins were reportedly observed to appear partly convergent, partly personalized.

The sequenced material came from PBMCs. The sequence was collected from a woman younger than 35 in good health. The chain employs TRBV9 and TRBJ1-4; no clear D. CDR3 nucleotides: TGTGCCAGCAGCGTATTGGACCGCCATAATGAAAAACTGTTTTTT. The encoded protein is CASSVLDRHNEKLFF.